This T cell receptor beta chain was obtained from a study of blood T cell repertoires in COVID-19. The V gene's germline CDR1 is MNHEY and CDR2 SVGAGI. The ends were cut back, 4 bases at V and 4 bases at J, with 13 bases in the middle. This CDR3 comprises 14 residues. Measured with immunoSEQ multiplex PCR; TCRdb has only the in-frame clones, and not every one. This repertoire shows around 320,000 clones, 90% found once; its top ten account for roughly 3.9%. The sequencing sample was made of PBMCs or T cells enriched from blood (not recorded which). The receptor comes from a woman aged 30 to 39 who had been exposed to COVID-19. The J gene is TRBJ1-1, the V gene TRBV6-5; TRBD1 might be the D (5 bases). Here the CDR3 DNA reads TGTGCCAGCAGTTCCCCTGGGGCCCTCACTGAAGCTTTCTTT. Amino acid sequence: CASSSPGALTEAFF.